This T cell receptor beta chain was observed in a study of blood T cell repertoires in COVID-19. Study overall: In each case, the material was cDNA or gDNA derived from T cells, B-cell-depleted T cells, or PBMCs.

Profiling relied on immunoSEQ multiplex PCR, and the TCRdb table lists in-frame clones only, not all of them. Of about 48,000 clones listed, under 90% are singletons. The TCR was taken from a woman aged 55-69 years with acute or convalescent COVID-19. The sample comprised peripheral blood.

CDR3 residues: CASSLRGTGGANTGELFF. The CDR3, as DNA: TGTGCCAGCAGCCTTAGGGGGACAGGGGGCGCGAACACCGGGGAGCTGTTTTTT. This chain links TRBV7-2 with TRBJ2-2, with 12 bases aligning to TRBD1. The CDR3 is 18 residues long. Germline assignment: CDR1 SGHTA and CDR2 FQGNSA. V gave up 5 bases and J gave up 0 bases; unmatched junction bases: 7.